This T cell receptor (beta chain) appears in the sequencing data of a study of regulatory T cells in long-lasting Graves disease. Study-wide findings and caveats: Sample size, which was small, may have reduced accuracy. New patients shared around 1,000 public clonotypes, and persistent patients shared more, with under 3,000. TRBV28, TRBJ1-2 and TRBJ2-5 were favored in persistent disease.

The time point denotes: newly diagnosed GD, antithyroid drugs for less than 3 months. RNA isolated from PBMCs was used to make the TCR library. Through Arm-PCR of CDR3 regions and iRepertoire HTBI primers, TCR beta libraries were built. MiXCR, applied by TCRdb to the multiplex PCR reads, yields one record per CDR3 protein. The sample lists about 460,000 distinct CDR3 sequences; 13% to 15% were seen once. CDR1 is SGHAT, CDR2 FQNNGV, per germline. The CDR3 extends over 14 amino acids. V was shortened by 5 bases and J by 11 bases, with 21 bases between the two germline ends. In regard to this clonotype: Its antigen is unknown. With a far larger clone one base away, a read error is the likely cause.

This sample was also put to use in a study of T cells in Graves' hyperthyroidism and ophthalmopathy. From that second work: Ophthalmopathy and stable hyperthyroidism were told apart by a 13 V-J model.

The TCR comes from a woman aged 50 to 65 with Graves disease. Material: peripheral blood mononuclear cells (PBMCs), obtained at new diagnosis, from a patient treated with antithyroid drugs. This chain joins TRBV11-2 and TRBJ2-5, with D possibly being TRBD2 (6 bases). This CDR3 is CASSPFGGWGEQYF. For the CDR3, the DNA is TGTGCCAGCAGCCCCTTTGGGGGTTGGGGGGAGCAGTACTTC.